This record looks at one TCR beta chain sequence and its context. In the original workflow: It was from reference gene primer amplification that nucleated cell counts were estimated. The table came from immunoSEQ multiplex PCR; TCRdb's copy has only in-frame clones and leaves some out. V, J and clone size are taken as reported in that table, and D and trimming were inferred from the DNA itself. The top ten clones hold 3.4% of a sample with around 250,000 clones, roughly 85% of them seen once. This sample is part of a study of blood T cell repertoires in COVID-19. Study in general: Acute and convalescent COVID-19 specimens originated in the United States, Italy and Spain. The cDNA or gDNA used as material had been derived from T cells, B-cell-depleted T cells, or PBMCs.

The CDR3 has 13 residues. V shed 1 base and J shed 0 bases, with 3 bases lying between them. From germline, CDR1 is SGHDT and CDR2 YYEEEE. The clonotype comes from a woman aged 18-35 years with acute or convalescent COVID-19. This rearrangement joins TRBV5-6 to TRBJ2-3; D not resolved. Sample: peripheral blood. DNA of the CDR3: TGTGCCAGCAGCTTGCCTAGCACAGATACGCAGTATTTT. It specifies CASSLPSTDTQYF.